The clone carrying this T cell receptor (beta chain) was seen a single time. Cohort 3 donors were reported recovered after two negative PCRs, clearance, or symptom resolution. Clones were read by immunoSEQ multiplex PCR, and TCRdb kept only the in-frame ones, dropping some. The profile shows about 280,000 clones, less than 85% of them singletons. These data belong to a study of blood T cell repertoires in COVID-19. V was cut by 1 base and J by 1 base, with 5 bases left in between. The CDR3 sequence is 14 residues long. Germline V gene lookup returns CDR1 LNHDA and CDR2 SQIVND (reference sequence). The clonotype comes from a woman between 50 and 59 years old who had recovered from COVID-19. Specimen: PBMCs or T cells enriched from blood (not recorded which). This chain connects TRBV19 to TRBJ1-5; D unclear. Written as DNA, the CDR3 is TGTGCCAGTAGTATAGTTGGCAGCAATCAGCCCCAGCATTTT. Protein sequence: CASSIVGSNQPQHF.